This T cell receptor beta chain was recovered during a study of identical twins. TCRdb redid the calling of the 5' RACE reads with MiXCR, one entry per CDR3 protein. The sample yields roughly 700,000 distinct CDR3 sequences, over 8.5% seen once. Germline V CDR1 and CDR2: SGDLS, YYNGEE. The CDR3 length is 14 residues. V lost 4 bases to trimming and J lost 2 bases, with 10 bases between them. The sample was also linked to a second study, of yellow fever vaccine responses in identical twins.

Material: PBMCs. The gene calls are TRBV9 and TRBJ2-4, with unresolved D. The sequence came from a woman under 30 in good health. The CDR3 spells CASSPSTTKNIQYF. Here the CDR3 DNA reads TGTGCCAGCAGCCCCAGCACTACCAAAAACATTCAGTACTTC.